The source of this TCR beta chain is a study of a mutant IDH1 vaccine in newly diagnosed glioma (dated by TCRdb to the early 2020s). About the investigation overall: The 30 to 40 treated patients were about 60% male and around 40% female, with a mean age of approximately 40 years. Peripheral blood was drawn at six visits: V03 (baseline), V05, V07, V10, V12 and V13. Longitudinal TCRB deep sequencing was performed for 20 to 30 treated patients wherever samples were available for exploratory analyses. Prior to enrollment, standard therapy consisting of radiotherapy alone, temozolomide alone, or radiochemotherapy with temozolomide had been administered to patients, with the combination being received by most patients. General findings and caveats noted by the study authors: Across multiple MHC alleles, vaccine-induced immune responses were seen in 85% to 95% of patients. According to the authors, sample limitations meant that analyses of patient blood samples could not be reproduced. Changes in the top peripheral T cell clonotypes picked up by TCRB sequencing did not appear to be linked to pseudoprogression. Availability determined which PBMC samples were chosen for TCRB deep sequencing.

The library was made by the immunoSEQ multiplex PCR assay. Following the manufacturer's protocol, the hsTCRB Kit was used to amplify rearranged TCR beta chain sequences. TCRB libraries were sequenced on an Illumina MiSeq. As for the original processing: The kit vendor's proprietary platform handled demultiplexing, trimming and gene mapping. What TCRdb holds here is the immuneACCESS table cut down to in-frame rearrangements. Part of the clones is not present; checked against another copy, under half of the missing clones reflect an unresolved V gene, and the others are unexplained. That table furnishes V, J and clone size, whereas the DNA furnished D and trimming. This sample is represented by over 30,000 clones; around four fifths of them were singletons. More than 8.5% of the sample rests with the top ten. CDR1 and CDR2, looked up from the germline V gene (reference sequence), are LNHDA and SQIVND. V and J are truncated by 7 bases and 4 bases respectively, leaving an intervening sequence of 10 bases. CDR3 length: 12 amino acids, cysteine to phenylalanine. Only CDR3 DNA is held: 36 bases, read in frame from base 1.

The sample's time point label, in plain terms: baseline, week 1 (first vaccination visit). This sample's treatment or condition label indicates: pre-vaccination baseline after standard-of-care therapy. Donors had newly diagnosed WHO grade 3 or 4 IDH1-mutant astrocytomas with loss of nuclear ATRX. The samples were drawn from NOA16, a multicentre, single-arm, open-label phase I trial in Germany that tested a mutant IDH1 peptide vaccine in humans for the first time. For immunogenicity testing, the blood drawn at visit V03 was used as the baseline sample. Genomic DNA for TCRB sequencing was extracted from EDTA blood using the DNeasy Blood and Tissue Kit. On this clone: This receptor's antigen is unknown. One base away there is no much larger clone; base qualities are not given.

This specimen was peripheral blood mononuclear cells (PBMCs), taken from a glioma patient treated with radiotherapy, temozolomide or both. The chain joins TRBV19 to TRBJ1-1; 5 matching bases give a weak D call of TRBD1. The TCR was taken from a man aged 50 to 59 with glioma. Some clones in this sample may be carry-over from other donors' samples. The CDR3 in this case is CASISGGTEAFF. The sequenced DNA: TGTGCCAGTATCTCGGGGGGCACTGAAGCTTTCTTT.